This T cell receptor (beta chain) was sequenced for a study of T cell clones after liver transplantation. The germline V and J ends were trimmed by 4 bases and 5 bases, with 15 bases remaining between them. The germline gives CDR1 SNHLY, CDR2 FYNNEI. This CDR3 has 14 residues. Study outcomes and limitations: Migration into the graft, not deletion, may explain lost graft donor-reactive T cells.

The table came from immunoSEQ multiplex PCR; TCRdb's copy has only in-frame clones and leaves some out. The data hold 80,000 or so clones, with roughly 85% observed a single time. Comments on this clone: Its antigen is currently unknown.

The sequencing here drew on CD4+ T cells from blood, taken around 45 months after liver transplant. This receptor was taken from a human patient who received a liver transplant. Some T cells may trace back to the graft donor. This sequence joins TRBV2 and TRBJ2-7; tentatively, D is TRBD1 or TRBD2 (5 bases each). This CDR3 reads CASSATGASHEQYF. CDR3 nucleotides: TGTGCCAGCAGTGCTACCGGGGCCTCGCACGAGCAGTACTTC.